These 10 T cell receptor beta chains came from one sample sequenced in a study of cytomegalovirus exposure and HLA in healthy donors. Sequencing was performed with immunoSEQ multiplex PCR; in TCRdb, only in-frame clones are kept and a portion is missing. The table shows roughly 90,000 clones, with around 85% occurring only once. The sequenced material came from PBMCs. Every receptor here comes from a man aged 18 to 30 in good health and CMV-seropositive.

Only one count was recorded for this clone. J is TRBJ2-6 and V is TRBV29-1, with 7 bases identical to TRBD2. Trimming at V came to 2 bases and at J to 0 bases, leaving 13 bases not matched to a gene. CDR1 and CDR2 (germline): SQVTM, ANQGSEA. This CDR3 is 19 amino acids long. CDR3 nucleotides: TGCAGCGTTGAAAGTAGTGGGGGGGGACCCACCTCTGGGGCCAACGTCCTGACTTTC. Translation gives CSVESSGGGPTSGANVLTF. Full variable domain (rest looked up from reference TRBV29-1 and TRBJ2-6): SAVISQKPSRDICQRGTSLTIQCQVDSQVTMMFWYRQQPGQSLTLIATANQGSEATYESGFVIDKFPISRPNLTFSTLTVSNMSPEDSSIYLCSVESSGGGPTSGANVLTFGAGSRLTVL.

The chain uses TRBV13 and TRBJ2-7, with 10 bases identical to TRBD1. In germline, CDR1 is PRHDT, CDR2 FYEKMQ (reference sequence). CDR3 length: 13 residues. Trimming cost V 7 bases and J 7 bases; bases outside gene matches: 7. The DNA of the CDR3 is TGTGCCAGCACCCGACAGGGGGCAGGTGAGCAGTACTTC. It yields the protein CASTRQGAGEQYF.

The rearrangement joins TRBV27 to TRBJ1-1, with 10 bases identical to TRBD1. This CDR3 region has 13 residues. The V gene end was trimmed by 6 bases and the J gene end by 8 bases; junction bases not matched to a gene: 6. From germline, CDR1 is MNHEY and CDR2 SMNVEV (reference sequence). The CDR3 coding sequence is TGTGCCAGCAGACCGGGACAGGGGTCAGAAGCTTTCTTT. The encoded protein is CASRPGQGSEAFF.

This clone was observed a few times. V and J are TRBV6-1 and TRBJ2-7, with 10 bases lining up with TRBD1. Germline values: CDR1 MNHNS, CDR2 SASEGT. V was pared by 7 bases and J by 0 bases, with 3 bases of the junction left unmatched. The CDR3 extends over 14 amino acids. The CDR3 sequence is CASIDRGLSYEQYV. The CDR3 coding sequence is TGTGCCAGCATCGACAGGGGGCTCTCCTACGAGCAGTACGTC.

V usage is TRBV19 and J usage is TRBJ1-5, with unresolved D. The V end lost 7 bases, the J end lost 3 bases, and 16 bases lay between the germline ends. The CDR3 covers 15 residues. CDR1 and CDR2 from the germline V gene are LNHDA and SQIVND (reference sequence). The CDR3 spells CASTSRGFANQPQHF. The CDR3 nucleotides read TGTGCCAGTACCTCGAGAGGATTCGCCAATCAGCCCCAGCATTTT.

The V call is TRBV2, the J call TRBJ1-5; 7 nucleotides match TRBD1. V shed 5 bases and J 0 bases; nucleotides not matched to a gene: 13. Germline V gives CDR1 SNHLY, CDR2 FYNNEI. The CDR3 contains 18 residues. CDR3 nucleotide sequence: TGTGCCAGCAGTCCCCGGGACAGCCTACCGTATAGCAATCAGCCCCAGCATTTT. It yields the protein CASSPRDSLPYSNQPQHF.

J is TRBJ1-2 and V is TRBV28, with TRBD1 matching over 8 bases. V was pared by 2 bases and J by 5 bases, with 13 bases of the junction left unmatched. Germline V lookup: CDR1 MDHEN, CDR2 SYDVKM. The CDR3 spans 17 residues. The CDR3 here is CASSLKEGSGGFYGYTF. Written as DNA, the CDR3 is TGTGCCAGCAGTTTAAAGGAGGGGTCAGGGGGCTTTTATGGCTACACCTTC.

The CDR3: CASSLTSDTDTQYF. The CDR3 DNA sequence: TGTGCCAGCAGCTTGACTAGCGACACAGATACGCAGTATTTT. The rearrangement uses TRBV5-4 and TRBJ2-3, with TRBD2 matching 7 bases. The V and J ends lost 1 base and 2 bases, in that order; junction bases with no gene match: 1. This CDR3 has 14 residues. From germline, CDR1 is SGHNT and CDR2 YYREEE (reference sequence).

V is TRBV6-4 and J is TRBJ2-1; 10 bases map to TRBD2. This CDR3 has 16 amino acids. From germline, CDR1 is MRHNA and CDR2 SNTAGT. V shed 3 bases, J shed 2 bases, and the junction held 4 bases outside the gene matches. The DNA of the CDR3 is TGTGCCAGCAGTGAGGTAGCGGGAGGTCCCTACAATGAGCAGTTCTTC. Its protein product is CASSEVAGGPYNEQFF.

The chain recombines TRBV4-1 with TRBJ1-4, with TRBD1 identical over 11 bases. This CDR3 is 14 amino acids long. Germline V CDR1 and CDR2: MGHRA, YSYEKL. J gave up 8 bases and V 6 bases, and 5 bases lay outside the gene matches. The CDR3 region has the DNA TGCGCCAGCAGACGGACAGGGGGCCGGGAAAAACTGTTTTTT. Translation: CASRRTGGREKLFF.